Reported below is one TCR beta chain. Its cognate antigen is unknown. This specimen belongs to a study of cytomegalovirus exposure and HLA in healthy donors. The wider study: Unique TCRs numbering some 80 million, obtained from HLA-typed donors, made up an early data release. Study conclusions and caveats: A previous analysis found most TCR beta V segments productive roughly 87% or roughly 30% of the time. Among the sequence variants, a highly shared cluster was likely an artifact of sequencing.

The PCR ran on 60 Vbeta and 13 Jbeta primers. Profiled with immunoSEQ multiplex PCR; TCRdb holds only in-frame clones, not every one. Of around 200,000 clones listed, about 80% are singletons. Sequenced: PBMCs. The receptor was derived from a girl between 5 and 17 years old in good health and CMV-seronegative.

The CDR3 bases are TGTGCCTCATCGCGGGACGCCTATAGCAATCAGCCCCAGCATTTT. It specifies CASSRDAYSNQPQHF. The gene calls are TRBV30 and TRBJ1-5, with D possibly being TRBD1 (5 bases). The V gene's germline CDR1 is GTSNPN and CDR2 SVGIG (reference sequence). V lost 7 bases and J 0 bases, leaving 16 bases between the germline ends. The CDR3 loop spans 15 amino acids.